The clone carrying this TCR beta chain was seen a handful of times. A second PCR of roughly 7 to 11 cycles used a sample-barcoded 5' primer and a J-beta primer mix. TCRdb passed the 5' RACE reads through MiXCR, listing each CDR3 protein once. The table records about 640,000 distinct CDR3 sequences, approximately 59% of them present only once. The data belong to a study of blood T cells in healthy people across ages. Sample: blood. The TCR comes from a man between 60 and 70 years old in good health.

The CDR3 loop is CAISDSRGAQETQYF. CDR3 in DNA: TGTGCCATCAGTGATAGTCGGGGGGCCCAAGAGACCCAGTACTTC. The chain employs TRBV10-3 and TRBJ2-5; D might be TRBD2 (7 bases). Germline CDR1 ENHRY, CDR2 SYGVKD. The CDR3 consists of 15 residues. The germline V and J ends were trimmed by 3 bases and 1 base, with 12 bases remaining between them.